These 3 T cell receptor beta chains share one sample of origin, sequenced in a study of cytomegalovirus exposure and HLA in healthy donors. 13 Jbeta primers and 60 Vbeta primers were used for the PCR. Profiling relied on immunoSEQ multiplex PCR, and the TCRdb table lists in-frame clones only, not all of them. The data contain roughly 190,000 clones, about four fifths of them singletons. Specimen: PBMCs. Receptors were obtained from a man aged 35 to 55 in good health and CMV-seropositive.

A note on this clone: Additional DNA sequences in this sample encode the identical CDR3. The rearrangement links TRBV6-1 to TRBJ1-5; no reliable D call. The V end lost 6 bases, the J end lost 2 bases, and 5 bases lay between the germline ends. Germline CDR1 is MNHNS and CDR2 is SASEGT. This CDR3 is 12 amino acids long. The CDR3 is CASSSGNQPQHF. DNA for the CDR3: TGTGCCAGCAGCTCGGGCAATCAGCCCCAGCATTTT.

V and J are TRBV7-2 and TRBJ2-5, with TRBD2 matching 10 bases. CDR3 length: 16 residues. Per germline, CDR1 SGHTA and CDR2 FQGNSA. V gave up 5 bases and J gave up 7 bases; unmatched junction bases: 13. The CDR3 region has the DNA TGTGCCAGCAGCACGAGGACTAGCGGAAAAACGGGGACCCAGTACTTC. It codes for CASSTRTSGKTGTQYF. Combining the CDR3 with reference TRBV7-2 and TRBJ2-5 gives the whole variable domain GAGVSQSPSNKVTEKGKDVELRCDPISGHTALYWYRQSLGQGLEFLIYFQGNSAPDKSGLPSDRFSAERTGGSVSTLTIQRTQQEDSAVYLCASSTRTSGKTGTQYFGPGTRLLVL.

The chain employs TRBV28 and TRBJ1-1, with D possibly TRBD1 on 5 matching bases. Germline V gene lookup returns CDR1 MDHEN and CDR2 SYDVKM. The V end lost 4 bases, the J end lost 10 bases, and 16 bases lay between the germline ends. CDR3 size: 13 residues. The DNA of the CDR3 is TGTGCCAGCAGTTCCAGGGCCACAACGGGAGCTTTCTTT. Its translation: CASSSRATTGAFF. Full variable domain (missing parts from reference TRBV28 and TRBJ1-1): DVKVTQSSRYLVKRTGEKVFLECVQDMDHENMFWYRQDPGLGLRLIYFSYDVKMKEKGDIPEGYSVSREKKERFSLILESASTNQTSMYLCASSSRATTGAFFGQGTRLTVV.